The 15 T cell receptor beta chains below were found in one sample sequenced in a study of CXCR3-negative and CXCR3-positive naive CD8 T cells. The libraries of TRB cDNA were constructed through 5' RACE using UMI labels. TCRdb re-called the 5' RACE reads, yielding one record per CDR3 amino acid sequence without DNA. The listing records 150,000 to 160,000 distinct CDR3 sequences. These receptors have no known antigen. General study findings and limits: Comparison of naive cells showed more hydrophobic TRB CDR3s in CXCR3-positive than in CXCR3-negative naive cells.

What was sequenced was naive CXCR3+ CD8+ T cells from blood. Subset in this sample: CD45RO-CCR7+CD27+CD95- naive CD8+ T cells expressing CXCR3 (TNR3+). The origin of the receptors is a human donor in good health. Some clones in this sample may be carry-over from other donors' samples.

V gene TRBV28 combines with J gene TRBJ2-5; lacking DNA, the TRBD1 call made by TCRdb goes unchecked. Germline CDR1 and CDR2: MDHEN and SYDVKM. CDR3 length: 14 amino acids. The CDR3 region is CASRGAANQETQYF.

The gene calls are TRBV21-1 and TRBJ2-7; TCRdb names TRBD2, which stays unverified in the absence of DNA. TRBV21-1 is a pseudogene segment. This CDR3 region has 13 residues. CDR3 region: CASSNRDGHEQYF.

This chain uses TRBV12-3 or TRBV12-4 with TRBJ2-5; TCRdb designates TRBD2, a call that cannot be tested without DNA. The CDR3 contains 15 residues. The CDR3 here is CASSTGTSGQETQYF.

The chain couples TRBV30 to TRBJ1-3; TCRdb indicates TRBD1, and absent DNA this call remains unverified. Germline CDR1 and CDR2: GTSNPN and SVGIG (reference sequence). The CDR3 is 18 amino acids. This CDR3 reads CAWSPRPGWGASGNTIYF.

The CDR3 reads CASIADSHNEQFF. This chain joins TRBV7-9 and TRBJ2-1; the D call from TCRdb, TRBD1, cannot be confirmed without DNA. CDR1 and CDR2 from the germline V gene are SEHNR and FQNEAQ (reference sequence). The CDR3 loop spans 13 amino acids.

The J gene is TRBJ2-1, the V gene TRBV5-6; TCRdb proposes TRBD2, but this gene call is untestable without DNA. In germline, CDR1 is SGHDT, CDR2 YYEEEE. This CDR3 is built from 12 residues. CDR3 protein: CASSPAASLAVF.

V is TRBV19 and J is TRBJ2-1; the D gene TCRdb calls, TRBD1, cannot be checked with no DNA. The CDR3 runs 15 residues. The germline gives CDR1 LNHDA, CDR2 SQIVND (reference sequence). The CDR3 reads CASSIGDRAYNEQFF.

V and J are TRBV4-1 and TRBJ2-7; TCRdb gives TRBD1 as the D gene, but with no DNA this cannot be confirmed. This CDR3 is 14 amino acids long. Germline V gives CDR1 MGHRA, CDR2 YSYEKL. CDR3 region: CARGQGRRILEQYF.

The chain links TRBV6-4 to TRBJ2-7; absent DNA, TCRdb's TRBD1 call cannot be checked. The CDR3 runs 17 residues. The germline V gene has CDR1 MRHNA and CDR2 SNTAGT. CDR3: CASRLGMFGQGSYEQYF.

V gene TRBV5-4 combines with J gene TRBJ2-1; TCRdb's assignment of TRBD2 cannot be checked, as there is no DNA. Germline values: CDR1 SGHNT, CDR2 YYREEE (reference sequence). The CDR3 extends over 15 amino acids. CDR3 in amino acids: CASSLALAGVNEQFF.

The rearrangement uses TRBV27 and TRBJ2-1. The germline V gene has CDR1 MNHEY and CDR2 SMNVEV (reference sequence). The CDR3 sequence is 12 residues long. This CDR3 reads CASSLMGNEQFF.

This chain connects TRBV12-3 or TRBV12-4 to TRBJ2-1; without DNA, the TCRdb call of TRBD2 cannot be checked. This CDR3 is 13 amino acids long. The CDR3 loop reads CASKGLAGNEQFF.

The V gene is TRBV6-5, the J gene TRBJ2-7; the D gene TCRdb calls, TRBD1, cannot be checked with no DNA. This CDR3 is built from 14 residues. Germline lookup yields CDR1 MNHEY and CDR2 SVGAGI. The CDR3 reads CASSYFRGNYEQYF.

The chain employs TRBV25-1 and TRBJ1-2. The CDR3 is made up of 12 amino acids. The germline CDR1 and CDR2 sequences are MGHDK and SYGVNS. This chain's CDR3 is CASSESYYGYTF.

This rearrangement joins TRBV9 to TRBJ1-1; checking the TCRdb D call of TRBD1 is not possible without DNA. Looked up from germline, CDR1 is SGDLS and CDR2 is YYNGEE. The CDR3 contains 14 residues. This CDR3 is CASSDRVGNTEAFF.